The clone carrying this T cell receptor (beta chain) was seen a handful of times. These data are taken from a study of OX40 agonist ivuxolimab in advanced cancers. Study as a whole: The dose-escalation cohort was over 65% male, with a mean age of around 60 years, ranging roughly 23 to 79.

V dropped 4 bases and J dropped 7 bases, with 19 bases sitting between them. The V gene's germline CDR1 is MNHEY and CDR2 SVGAGI. The CDR3 spans 15 residues. Produced via immunoSEQ multiplex PCR; TCRdb's table is partial and in-frame only. The sample contains roughly 67,000 clones, around 87% of which appear only once. The chain couples TRBV6-5 to TRBJ1-2; D possibly corresponds to TRBD1 (6 bases). The receptor's source is an adult with an advanced solid tumor such as melanoma, head and neck, liver or kidney cancer. Sample: CD4+ or CD8+ T cells sorted from blood, taken in a trial of the OX40 agonist ivuxolimab. CDR3 DNA: TGTGCCAGCAGTTCGCACGAACAGGGCCGGGGTGGCTACACCTTC. The encoded protein is CASSSHEQGRGGYTF.